The sequence of this T cell receptor beta chain was determined in a study of cytomegalovirus exposure and HLA in healthy donors. The PCR was carried out with 60 Vbeta primers and 13 Jbeta primers. The assay was immunoSEQ multiplex PCR, and TCRdb's table has in-frame clones only and misses some. The table shows more than 110,000 clones, with 75% occurring only once. This CDR3 has 13 amino acids. Germline loops: CDR1 SGHTA, CDR2 FQGNSA. The V and J ends lost 1 base and 8 bases respectively, with 11 bases between them. Sequencing was performed on PBMCs. The V and J genes are TRBV7-2 and TRBJ1-1, with a possible D match to TRBD1 (6 bases). The sequence was collected from a young man in good health and CMV-seronegative. CDR3 nucleotides: TGTGCCAGCAGCTTAGGACAGCAGGGGGAAGCTTTCTTT. Translation gives CASSLGQQGEAFF.